The clone carrying this T cell receptor (beta chain) was observed a handful of times. Using immunoSEQ multiplex PCR, the repertoire was profiled, and TCRdb retains in-frame clones only, with some absent. Among about 330,000 clones, 80% to 90% were seen once, and the ten largest hold over 4.5%. This sample stems from a study of blood T cell repertoires in COVID-19. Participant-reported clinical history was the basis for cohort assignment. Sequenced: PBMCs or T cells enriched from blood (not recorded which). The TCR comes from a man aged 25-45 years who had recovered from COVID-19.

The CDR3 reads CASSLGQYSNQPQHF. In nucleotides, the CDR3 is TGTGCCAGTAGTTTAGGACAGTATAGCAATCAGCCCCAGCATTTT. The gene calls are TRBV19 and TRBJ1-5, with D possibly TRBD1 on 6 matching bases. CDR3 length: 15 amino acids. Germline-derived CDR1 and CDR2 are LNHDA and SQIVND (reference sequence). Trimming took off 5 bases at V and 0 bases at J, with 11 bases between the two ends.